A selection of T cell receptor beta chains follows, all from one sample in a study of cytomegalovirus exposure and HLA in healthy donors. Some clones are missing from TCRdb's copy, which holds only in-frame ones; the method was immunoSEQ multiplex PCR. Of 90,000 to 110,000 clones in the sample, about 78% were seen once. Specimen: PBMCs. These TCRs come from a man aged 25-45 years in good health and CMV-seronegative. CDR3s include the opening cysteine and the closing phenylalanine or tryptophan. The order of the fields is J gene, clone size, D gene, CDR3 length, V gene, CDR3 protein, CDR3 DNA. D genes are given only for firm matches. Where a row states a size, it is once, few, many or the class of an expanded clone; other rows omit it.

j_call: TRBJ1-5; clone_size: NA; d_call: NA; cdr3_length: 15; v_call: TRBV11-2; cdr3_aa: CASSYNSDTNQPQHF; cdr3_nt: TGTGCCAGCAGTTATAATTCGGACACCAATCAGCCCCAGCATTTT
j_call: TRBJ2-5; clone_size: NA; d_call: NA; cdr3_length: 14; v_call: TRBV5-6; cdr3_aa: CASSLGSGGETQYF; cdr3_nt: TGTGCCAGCAGCTTGGGTTCCGGAGGAGAGACCCAGTACTTC
j_call: TRBJ1-2; clone_size: once; d_call: TRBD1; cdr3_length: 16; v_call: TRBV5-6; cdr3_aa: CASSPDRGMGVYGYTF; cdr3_nt: TGTGCCAGCAGCCCTGACAGGGGGATGGGGGTTTATGGCTACACCTTC
j_call: TRBJ2-7; clone_size: NA; d_call: NA; cdr3_length: 15; v_call: TRBV11-2; cdr3_aa: CASRVSGLSSYEQYF; cdr3_nt: TGTGCCAGCAGGGTTTCGGGACTCAGCTCCTACGAGCAGTACTTC
j_call: TRBJ2-7; clone_size: NA; d_call: NA; cdr3_length: 17; v_call: TRBV13; cdr3_aa: CASSLPGGGRSPYEQYF; cdr3_nt: TGTGCCAGCAGCCTACCGGGTGGGGGGAGGTCCCCCTACGAGCAGTACTTC
j_call: TRBJ2-7; clone_size: NA; d_call: TRBD1; cdr3_length: 13; v_call: TRBV4-3; cdr3_aa: CASSHTDRAEQYF; cdr3_nt: TGCGCCAGCAGCCACACAGACAGGGCGGAGCAGTACTTC
j_call: TRBJ1-3; clone_size: NA; d_call: TRBD1; cdr3_length: 15; v_call: TRBV4-1; cdr3_aa: CASSQRTGGGNTIYF; cdr3_nt: TGCGCCAGCAGCCAAAGGACAGGGGGTGGAAACACCATATATTTT
j_call: TRBJ1-1; clone_size: NA; d_call: NA; cdr3_length: 14; v_call: TRBV15; cdr3_aa: CATSRRVGITEAFF; cdr3_nt: TGTGCCACCAGCAGGAGGGTGGGGATCACTGAAGCTTTCTTT
j_call: TRBJ2-2; clone_size: NA; d_call: TRBD1; cdr3_length: 15; v_call: TRBV7-2; cdr3_aa: CASSMDRGSTGELFF; cdr3_nt: TGTGCCAGCAGCATGGACAGGGGCTCCACCGGGGAGCTGTTTTTT
j_call: TRBJ2-1; clone_size: NA; d_call: NA; cdr3_length: 12; v_call: TRBV2; cdr3_aa: CASRARYNEQFF; cdr3_nt: TGTGCCAGCAGAGCAAGATACAATGAGCAGTTCTTC
j_call: TRBJ2-7; clone_size: NA; d_call: NA; cdr3_length: 15; v_call: TRBV19; cdr3_aa: CASSISVQRSYEQYF; cdr3_nt: TGTGCCAGTAGTATCTCTGTCCAGCGCTCCTACGAGCAGTACTTC
j_call: TRBJ1-2; clone_size: NA; d_call: NA; cdr3_length: 11; v_call: TRBV6-5; cdr3_aa: CASTNGGGYTF; cdr3_nt: TGTGCCAGCACGAACGGGGGTGGCTACACCTTC
j_call: TRBJ2-1; clone_size: NA; d_call: TRBD1; cdr3_length: 15; v_call: TRBV27; cdr3_aa: CASRGQGGIYNEQFF; cdr3_nt: TGTGCCAGCAGGGGACAGGGTGGAATTTACAATGAGCAGTTCTTC
j_call: TRBJ2-4; clone_size: NA; d_call: NA; cdr3_length: 16; v_call: TRBV4-3; cdr3_aa: CASSQDWAVAKNIQYF; cdr3_nt: TGCGCCAGCAGCCAAGATTGGGCAGTAGCCAAAAACATTCAGTACTTC
j_call: TRBJ2-2; clone_size: once; d_call: TRBD1; cdr3_length: 15; v_call: TRBV4-3; cdr3_aa: CASSQEGGNTGELFF; cdr3_nt: TGCGCCAGCAGCCAAGAAGGGGGCAACACCGGGGAGCTGTTTTTT
j_call: TRBJ1-5; clone_size: NA; d_call: TRBD1; cdr3_length: 14; v_call: TRBV29-1; cdr3_aa: CSVGDRGSNQPQHF; cdr3_nt: TGCAGCGTTGGGGACAGGGGAAGCAATCAGCCCCAGCATTTT
j_call: TRBJ1-3; clone_size: NA; d_call: NA; cdr3_length: 15; v_call: TRBV28; cdr3_aa: CASRFSQGSGNTIYF; cdr3_nt: TGTGCCAGCAGATTTTCACAGGGCTCTGGAAACACCATATATTTT
j_call: TRBJ2-5; clone_size: NA; d_call: TRBD1; cdr3_length: 15; v_call: TRBV5-1; cdr3_aa: CASSLTGAEQETQYF; cdr3_nt: TGCGCCAGCAGCTTGACAGGGGCCGAACAAGAGACCCAGTACTTC
j_call: TRBJ2-7; clone_size: NA; d_call: TRBD2; cdr3_length: 16; v_call: TRBV28; cdr3_aa: CASTSRELAGGNEQYF; cdr3_nt: TGTGCCAGCACCTCAAGGGAACTAGCGGGAGGGAACGAGCAGTACTTC
j_call: TRBJ1-2; clone_size: NA; d_call: TRBD1; cdr3_length: 13; v_call: TRBV19; cdr3_aa: CASTFWDRGGYTF; cdr3_nt: TGTGCCAGTACCTTCTGGGACAGGGGTGGCTACACCTTC
j_call: TRBJ2-1; clone_size: NA; d_call: NA; cdr3_length: 15; v_call: TRBV5-4; cdr3_aa: CASSLVTGKMHEQFF; cdr3_nt: TGTGCCAGCAGCTTGGTTACAGGGAAAATGCATGAGCAGTTCTTC
j_call: TRBJ2-7; clone_size: NA; d_call: TRBD1; cdr3_length: 14; v_call: TRBV5-4; cdr3_aa: CASSLPGQGYEQYF; cdr3_nt: TGTGCCAGCAGCTTGCCGGGACAGGGTTACGAGCAGTACTTC
j_call: TRBJ2-1; clone_size: NA; d_call: NA; cdr3_length: 18; v_call: TRBV27; cdr3_aa: CASSLFAKEGAKYNEQFF; cdr3_nt: TGTGCCAGCAGTCTCTTCGCGAAGGAGGGAGCAAAATACAATGAGCAGTTCTTC
j_call: TRBJ1-4; clone_size: NA; d_call: NA; cdr3_length: 14; v_call: TRBV19; cdr3_aa: CASETGNGYEKLFF; cdr3_nt: TGTGCCAGTGAAACAGGGAACGGATATGAAAAACTGTTTTTT
j_call: TRBJ2-7; clone_size: once; d_call: TRBD1; cdr3_length: 15; v_call: TRBV5-1; cdr3_aa: CASSARDRGFHEQYF; cdr3_nt: TGCGCCAGCAGCGCACGGGACAGGGGATTTCACGAGCAGTACTTC
j_call: TRBJ1-3; clone_size: NA; d_call: NA; cdr3_length: 16; v_call: TRBV6-1; cdr3_aa: CASSGQGLGSGNTIYF; cdr3_nt: TGTGCCAGCAGTGGGCAGGGCCTGGGCTCTGGAAACACCATATATTTT
j_call: TRBJ2-1; clone_size: NA; d_call: TRBD1; cdr3_length: 16; v_call: TRBV19; cdr3_aa: CASSAGTGVSYNEQFF; cdr3_nt: TGTGCCAGTAGTGCCGGGACAGGGGTGTCCTACAATGAGCAGTTCTTC
j_call: TRBJ1-4; clone_size: NA; d_call: NA; cdr3_length: 13; v_call: TRBV9; cdr3_aa: CASSKGGNEKLFF; cdr3_nt: TGTGCCAGCAGCAAAGGGGGAAATGAAAAACTGTTTTTT
j_call: TRBJ2-3; clone_size: NA; d_call: NA; cdr3_length: 14; v_call: TRBV7-2; cdr3_aa: CASSRDRTTDTQYF; cdr3_nt: TGTGCCAGCAGCCGCGACAGGACAACAGATACGCAGTATTTT
j_call: TRBJ1-5; clone_size: NA; d_call: NA; cdr3_length: 13; v_call: TRBV28; cdr3_aa: CASSSQGSQPQHF; cdr3_nt: TGTGCCAGCAGTTCACAGGGTTCTCAGCCCCAGCATTTT
j_call: TRBJ2-7; clone_size: NA; d_call: TRBD1; cdr3_length: 17; v_call: TRBV4-3; cdr3_aa: CASSRGEIQGATYEQYF; cdr3_nt: TGCGCCAGCAGCCGCGGGGAAATACAGGGGGCAACCTACGAGCAGTACTTC
j_call: TRBJ2-3; clone_size: once; d_call: TRBD2; cdr3_length: 17; v_call: TRBV7-2; cdr3_aa: CASGHPTRGGDTDTQYF; cdr3_nt: TGTGCCAGCGGACATCCCACCCGCGGGGGAGATACAGATACGCAGTATTTT
j_call: TRBJ2-1; clone_size: NA; d_call: TRBD2; cdr3_length: 17; v_call: TRBV7-6; cdr3_aa: CASSHHTGTSQGNEQFF; cdr3_nt: TGTGCCAGCAGCCATCACACCGGGACTAGCCAGGGGAATGAGCAGTTCTTC
j_call: TRBJ2-7; clone_size: NA; d_call: NA; cdr3_length: 13; v_call: TRBV7-9; cdr3_aa: CASSSGHVYEQYF; cdr3_nt: TGTGCCAGCAGCTCGGGACACGTCTACGAGCAGTACTTC
j_call: TRBJ1-3; clone_size: NA; d_call: NA; cdr3_length: 15; v_call: TRBV18; cdr3_aa: CASSPEGSSGNTIYF; cdr3_nt: TGTGCCAGCTCACCAGAGGGCAGCTCTGGAAACACCATATATTTT
j_call: TRBJ1-2; clone_size: NA; d_call: NA; cdr3_length: 13; v_call: TRBV4-1; cdr3_aa: CASSHGGYRGYTF; cdr3_nt: TGCGCCAGCAGCCACGGGGGGTATCGTGGCTACACCTTC
j_call: TRBJ1-6; clone_size: once; d_call: NA; cdr3_length: 16; v_call: TRBV11-2; cdr3_aa: CASSSIAGRYNSPLHF; cdr3_nt: TGTGCCAGCAGCAGCATCGCGGGGAGATATAATTCACCCCTCCACTTT
j_call: TRBJ2-1; clone_size: NA; d_call: NA; cdr3_length: 19; v_call: TRBV7-2; cdr3_aa: CASSPRGAGARSSYNEQFF; cdr3_nt: TGTGCCAGCAGCCCCCGGGGGGCGGGGGCGAGGAGCTCCTACAATGAGCAGTTCTTC
j_call: TRBJ2-1; clone_size: NA; d_call: NA; cdr3_length: 15; v_call: TRBV19; cdr3_aa: CASSSSGIRVNEQFF; cdr3_nt: TGTGCCAGTAGTAGTTCAGGGATAAGGGTCAATGAGCAGTTCTTC
j_call: TRBJ1-4; clone_size: few; d_call: NA; cdr3_length: 14; v_call: TRBV27; cdr3_aa: CASSLFRESEKLFF; cdr3_nt: TGTGCCAGCAGTTTATTCAGGGAAAGCGAAAAACTGTTTTTT
j_call: TRBJ2-3; clone_size: few; d_call: TRBD2; cdr3_length: 16; v_call: TRBV7-2; cdr3_aa: CASSLLAGVLTDTQYF; cdr3_nt: TGTGCCAGCAGCTTACTAGCGGGGGTTCTCACAGATACGCAGTATTTT
j_call: TRBJ1-4; clone_size: few; d_call: NA; cdr3_length: 14; v_call: TRBV7-2; cdr3_aa: CASSYSAGNEKLFF; cdr3_nt: TGTGCCAGCAGCTACTCAGCGGGTAATGAAAAACTGTTTTTT
j_call: TRBJ2-7; clone_size: NA; d_call: NA; cdr3_length: 13; v_call: TRBV10-3; cdr3_aa: CAIREDRYYEQYF; cdr3_nt: TGTGCCATCAGGGAGGACAGATACTACGAGCAGTACTTC
j_call: TRBJ2-7; clone_size: NA; d_call: NA; cdr3_length: 11; v_call: TRBV10-3; cdr3_aa: CAITDTYEQYF; cdr3_nt: TGTGCCATCACCGACACCTACGAGCAGTACTTC
j_call: TRBJ1-2; clone_size: NA; d_call: TRBD1; cdr3_length: 15; v_call: TRBV5-5; cdr3_aa: CASSPVGTGSYGYTF; cdr3_nt: TGTGCCAGCAGCCCCGTGGGGACAGGATCCTATGGCTACACCTTC
j_call: TRBJ2-7; clone_size: NA; d_call: TRBD2; cdr3_length: 14; v_call: TRBV14; cdr3_aa: CASSLAAGGYEQYF; cdr3_nt: TGTGCCAGCAGCCTAGCTGCGGGGGGGTACGAGCAGTACTTC
j_call: TRBJ2-7; clone_size: NA; d_call: NA; cdr3_length: 11; v_call: TRBV6-6; cdr3_aa: CASRSPGEQYF; cdr3_nt: TGTGCCAGCAGGTCTCCGGGGGAGCAGTACTTC
j_call: TRBJ1-2; clone_size: few; d_call: NA; cdr3_length: 14; v_call: TRBV19; cdr3_aa: CASSVTGSNYGYTF; cdr3_nt: TGTGCCAGTAGTGTGACAGGATCTAACTATGGCTACACCTTC
j_call: TRBJ2-7; clone_size: NA; d_call: NA; cdr3_length: 15; v_call: TRBV4-2; cdr3_aa: CASSQVGPTHHEQYF; cdr3_nt: TGTGCCAGCAGCCAAGTGGGGCCGACCCACCACGAGCAGTACTTC
j_call: TRBJ2-7; clone_size: NA; d_call: TRBD2; cdr3_length: 15; v_call: TRBV7-2; cdr3_aa: CASSLEAGAFYEQYF; cdr3_nt: TGTGCCAGCAGCTTAGAAGCGGGGGCTTTCTACGAGCAGTACTTC
j_call: TRBJ1-1; clone_size: NA; d_call: TRBD1; cdr3_length: 15; v_call: TRBV7-9; cdr3_aa: CASSAPGTGMTEAFF; cdr3_nt: TGTGCCAGCAGCGCGCCCGGGACAGGGATGACTGAAGCTTTCTTT
j_call: TRBJ2-1; clone_size: NA; d_call: TRBD2; cdr3_length: 16; v_call: TRBV4-3; cdr3_aa: CASSQGISGGHNEQFF; cdr3_nt: TGCGCCAGCAGCCAAGGTATTTCGGGGGGGCACAATGAGCAGTTCTTC
j_call: TRBJ1-2; clone_size: NA; d_call: NA; cdr3_length: 14; v_call: TRBV7-2; cdr3_aa: CASSGRVLAYGYTF; cdr3_nt: TGTGCCAGCAGCGGCAGGGTCCTGGCCTATGGCTACACCTTC